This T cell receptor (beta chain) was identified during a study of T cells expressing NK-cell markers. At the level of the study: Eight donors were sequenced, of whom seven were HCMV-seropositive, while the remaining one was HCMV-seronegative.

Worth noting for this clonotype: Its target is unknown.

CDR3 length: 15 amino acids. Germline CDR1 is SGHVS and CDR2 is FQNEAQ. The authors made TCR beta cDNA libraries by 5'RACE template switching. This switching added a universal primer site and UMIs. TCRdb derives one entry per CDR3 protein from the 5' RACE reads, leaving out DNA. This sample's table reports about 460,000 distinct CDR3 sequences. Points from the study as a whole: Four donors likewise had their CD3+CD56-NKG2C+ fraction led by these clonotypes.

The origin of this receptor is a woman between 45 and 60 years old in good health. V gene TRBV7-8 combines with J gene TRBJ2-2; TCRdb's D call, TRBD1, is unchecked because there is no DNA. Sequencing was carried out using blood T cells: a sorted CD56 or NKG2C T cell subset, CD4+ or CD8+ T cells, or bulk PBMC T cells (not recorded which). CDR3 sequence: CASKLRGWNTGELFF.